These T cell receptor beta chains were read from a single sample in a study of blood T cell repertoires in COVID-19. The method was immunoSEQ multiplex PCR; TCRdb's version includes in-frame clones alone and lacks a portion of them. Among around 160,000 clones, around 80% were seen once, and the ten largest hold about 38%. Sequencing was performed on peripheral blood. The receptors here all came from a human donor in a cohort sampled during active COVID-19. CDR3s include the opening cysteine and the closing phenylalanine or tryptophan. Each record gives: V gene, D gene, clone size, J gene, CDR3 DNA, CDR3 protein. The D gene is left open where the match is weak. The size of a clone is reported for some rows only, either as once, few or many, or as a class for expanded clones.

V gene: TRBV3-1/TRBV3-2; D gene: TRBD1; clone size: few; J gene: TRBJ2-7; CDR3 DNA: TGTGCCAGCAGCCCTCTTGAGGGGGCAGCTTCCTTC; CDR3 protein: CASSPLEGAASF
V gene: TRBV12-3/TRBV12-4; D gene: -; clone size: -; J gene: TRBJ2-2; CDR3 DNA: TGTGCCAGCAGTTCTTTCACCGGGGAGCTGTTTTTT; CDR3 protein: CASSSFTGELFF
V gene: TRBV12-3/TRBV12-4; D gene: TRBD2; clone size: once; J gene: TRBJ2-1; CDR3 DNA: TGTGCCAGCAGTTTAGGACTAGCGGAGCAGTTCTTC; CDR3 protein: CASSLGLAEQFF
V gene: TRBV9; D gene: TRBD2; clone size: -; J gene: TRBJ2-5; CDR3 DNA: TGTGCCAGCAGCGTAGGGAGGGCGGGGGGCCAAGAGACCCAGTACTTC; CDR3 protein: CASSVGRAGGQETQYF
V gene: TRBV27; D gene: -; clone size: -; J gene: TRBJ1-3; CDR3 DNA: TGTGCCAGCAGTTTAGGCGGGGAAGGAGGAAACACCATATATTTT; CDR3 protein: CASSLGGEGGNTIYF
V gene: TRBV13; D gene: TRBD1; clone size: once; J gene: TRBJ2-3; CDR3 DNA: TGTGCCAGCAGCTTACGGGACAGGGAGTTAGTAGATACGCAGTATTTT; CDR3 protein: CASSLRDRELVDTQYF
V gene: TRBV28; D gene: -; clone size: -; J gene: TRBJ1-3; CDR3 DNA: TGTGCCAGCAGTCGAGCAGGAAACACCATATATTTT; CDR3 protein: CASSRAGNTIYF
V gene: TRBV5-4; D gene: TRBD1; clone size: -; J gene: TRBJ1-2; CDR3 DNA: TGTGCCAGCAGCCAAGACAGGGATGTCTATGGCTACACCTTC; CDR3 protein: CASSQDRDVYGYTF
V gene: TRBV7-2; D gene: -; clone size: -; J gene: TRBJ2-3; CDR3 DNA: TGTGCCAGCAGCCCCCGGGGCGGGGGCACAGATACGCAGTATTTT; CDR3 protein: CASSPRGGGTDTQYF
V gene: TRBV30; D gene: -; clone size: once; J gene: TRBJ2-2; CDR3 DNA: TGTGCCTGGAATAGGGGTACAACCGGGGAGCTGTTTTTT; CDR3 protein: CAWNRGTTGELFF
V gene: TRBV11-3; D gene: -; clone size: -; J gene: TRBJ2-7; CDR3 DNA: TGTGCCAGCAGCTTAGGACAGTACGAGCAGTACTTC; CDR3 protein: CASSLGQYEQYF
V gene: TRBV6-1; D gene: -; clone size: -; J gene: TRBJ1-5; CDR3 DNA: TGTGCCAGCAGTGAACAGGGTGACGGTCAGCCCCAGCATTTT; CDR3 protein: CASSEQGDGQPQHF
V gene: TRBV6-2/TRBV6-3; D gene: -; clone size: once; J gene: TRBJ2-3; CDR3 DNA: TGTGCCAGCAGTTTGGACTATAGCACAGATACGCAGTATTTT; CDR3 protein: CASSLDYSTDTQYF
V gene: TRBV3-1/TRBV3-2; D gene: TRBD2; clone size: -; J gene: TRBJ2-2; CDR3 DNA: TGTGCCAGCTCAAGCGGGGGGGGCTGGAACACCGGGGAGCTGTTTTTT; CDR3 protein: CASSSGGGWNTGELFF
V gene: TRBV10-3; D gene: -; clone size: -; J gene: TRBJ2-3; CDR3 DNA: TGTGCCATCGCGAGCGGATCTAGCACAGATACGCAGTATTTT; CDR3 protein: CAIASGSSTDTQYF
V gene: TRBV19; D gene: TRBD1; clone size: -; J gene: TRBJ1-5; CDR3 DNA: TGTGCCAGTACCGGGACAGGGACACATCAGCCCCAGCATTTT; CDR3 protein: CASTGTGTHQPQHF
V gene: TRBV10-3; D gene: TRBD1; clone size: -; J gene: TRBJ1-2; CDR3 DNA: TGTGCCATCACCCGGACAGGGGGGGAATATGGCTACACCTTC; CDR3 protein: CAITRTGGEYGYTF
V gene: TRBV7-2; D gene: -; clone size: once; J gene: TRBJ2-7; CDR3 DNA: TGTGCCAGCAGCTTCGTAGTAGGGAGCTCCTACGAGCAGTACTTC; CDR3 protein: CASSFVVGSSYEQYF
V gene: TRBV5-6; D gene: -; clone size: -; J gene: TRBJ1-1; CDR3 DNA: TGTGCCAGCAGCTTGGACCGACAGACAGAAGCTTTCTTT; CDR3 protein: CASSLDRQTEAFF
V gene: TRBV6-5; D gene: -; clone size: -; J gene: TRBJ1-2; CDR3 DNA: TGTGCCAGCAGCCAGGGTTCTGGCTACACCTTC; CDR3 protein: CASSQGSGYTF
V gene: TRBV3-1/TRBV3-2; D gene: TRBD2; clone size: -; J gene: TRBJ2-7; CDR3 DNA: TGTGCCAGCAGCCGTGGGGGGGGCTCCTACGAGCAGTACTTC; CDR3 protein: CASSRGGGSYEQYF
V gene: TRBV18; D gene: TRBD2; clone size: -; J gene: TRBJ2-3; CDR3 DNA: TGTGCCAGCTCACCGCAGACTAGCGGAAGCACAGATACGCAGTATTTT; CDR3 protein: CASSPQTSGSTDTQYF
V gene: TRBV7-6; D gene: -; clone size: -; J gene: TRBJ2-7; CDR3 DNA: TGTGCCAGCAGCTTAGCAGGGGATGAGTACGAGCAGTACTTC; CDR3 protein: CASSLAGDEYEQYF
V gene: TRBV4-1; D gene: -; clone size: -; J gene: TRBJ1-1; CDR3 DNA: TGCGCCAGCAGCCAAGAGGGTCGGGGAAGACCCTCGAACACTGAAGCTTTCTTT; CDR3 protein: CASSQEGRGRPSNTEAFF